A single sample is the source of the 23 T cell receptor beta chains below, sequenced in a study of blood T cell repertoires in COVID-19. Repertoires were generated with immunoSEQ multiplex PCR, while TCRdb's copy carries only in-frame clones and drops some. The sample yields 150,000 to 200,000 clones, 65% to 85% seen once. Source material: peripheral blood. All receptors come from a man aged 65 to 85 with active or convalescent COVID-19.

The chain combines TRBV12-3 or TRBV12-4 with TRBJ2-2; the D gene is possibly TRBD2 (5 bases). V lost 3 bases and J lost 7, with 9 bases in between. This CDR3 contains 13 residues. The CDR3 loop reads CASSFRGGGELFF. The DNA of the CDR3 is TGTGCCAGCAGTTTTCGAGGAGGCGGGGAGCTGTTTTTT.

The chain uses TRBV15 and TRBJ2-2, with TRBD2 as a possible D gene (5 bases). This CDR3 contains 16 residues. V shed 2 bases and J shed 1 base, with 11 bases lying between them. The germline gives CDR1 LNHNV, CDR2 YYDKDF (reference sequence). The CDR3 DNA reads TGTGCCACCAGCAGATCCGGTAGCGTGAACACCGGGGAGCTGTTTTTT. Translating it yields CATSRSGSVNTGELFF.

The V and J genes are TRBV18 and TRBJ2-7; TRBD2 aligns across 7 bases. This CDR3 is 15 amino acids long. V shed 3 bases, J shed 5 bases, and the junction held 10 bases outside the gene matches. Germline V gene data show CDR1 as KGHSH and CDR2 as LQKENI. CDR3 region: CASSPTWGGLNEQYF. CDR3 DNA sequence: TGTGCCAGCTCACCGACATGGGGGGGGTTGAACGAGCAGTACTTC.

The J gene is TRBJ2-3, the V gene TRBV11-2; 12 nucleotides match TRBD2. The CDR3 has 17 residues. Per germline, CDR1 SGHAT and CDR2 FQNNGV. With 5 bases clipped from V and 3 bases from J, the junction kept 9 bases outside the gene matches. CDR3 bases: TGTGCCAGCAGCCCGGCGGGGCTAGCGGGAGGGACAGATACGCAGTATTTT. Translating gives CASSPAGLAGGTDTQYF. The full variable domain, in which reference TRBV11-2 and TRBJ2-3 provide the parts outside the CDR3, is EAGVAQSPRYKIIEKRQSVAFWCNPISGHATLYWYQQILGQGPKLLIQFQNNGVVDDSQLPKDRFSAERLKGVDSTLKIQPAKLEDSAVYLCASSPAGLAGGTDTQYFGPGTRLTVL.

The chain combines TRBV3-1 (or the pseudogene TRBV3-2) with TRBJ1-1, with D perhaps TRBD1 (6 bases). CDR3 length equals 17 residues. Trimming pared 0 bases from V and 9 bases from J, leaving 23 bases between. Germline-derived CDR1 and CDR2 are LGHDT and YNNKEL (reference sequence). In DNA form, the CDR3 reads TGTGCCAGCAGCCAAGACCCCAGAGGTGTGGCAGGGGCTAAAGCTTTCTTT. It specifies CASSQDPRGVAGAKAFF.

This chain joins TRBV7-2 and TRBJ2-3; a weak D match, TRBD2 (6 bases). The germline V and J ends were trimmed by 2 bases and 3 bases, with 12 bases remaining between them. Germline V gene data show CDR1 as SGHTA and CDR2 as FQGNSA. The CDR3 runs 15 residues. CDR3 protein: CASSLRLGPTDTQYF. The CDR3 DNA sequence: TGTGCCAGCAGCTTAAGACTAGGACCTACAGATACGCAGTATTTT.

CDR3 region: CASRPSGLYNEQFF. The CDR3 DNA is TGTGCCAGCAGACCTAGCGGGTTGTACAATGAGCAGTTCTTC. This sequence joins TRBV27 and TRBJ2-1; the match to TRBD2 covers 8 bases. This CDR3 spans 14 amino acids. The germline V gene has CDR1 MNHEY and CDR2 SMNVEV (reference sequence). V lost 6 bases, J lost 4 bases, and 5 bases stayed unmatched.

The chain carries TRBV25-1 and TRBJ2-6; 8 bases line up with TRBD2. The CDR3 sequence is 17 residues long. V lost 7 bases to trimming and J lost 2 bases; unmatched junction nucleotides: 10. In germline, CDR1 is MGHDK, CDR2 SYGVNS. The CDR3 DNA is TGTGCCAGCACACCCGCCGGGGGGGATCCTGGGGCCAACGTCCTGACTTTC. Amino acids: CASTPAGGDPGANVLTF.

This clone was recorded a few times. The sample holds other DNA sequences that translate to the same CDR3. The chain employs TRBV9 and TRBJ2-7; 10 bases match TRBD1. The trim removed 3 bases at V and 4 bases at J, leaving 1 base unmatched. CDR3 length: 13 amino acids. Germline CDR1 is SGDLS and CDR2 is YYNGEE. The CDR3 bases are TGTGCCAGCAGCGGACAGGGGGCTTACGAGCAGTACTTC. Its translation is CASSGQGAYEQYF. The complete variable domain, with remaining parts taken from reference TRBV9 and TRBJ2-7, reads DSGVTQTPKHLITATGQRVTLRCSPRSGDLSVYWYQQSLDQGLQFLIQYYNGEERAKGNILERFSAQQFPDLHSELNLSSLELGDSALYFCASSGQGAYEQYFGPGTRLTVT.

J is TRBJ2-7 and V is TRBV7-2; TRBD2 agrees at 14 bases. CDR1 and CDR2 from the germline V gene are SGHTA and FQGNSA. CDR3 length: 15 amino acids. With 4 bases clipped from V and 5 bases from J, the junction kept 4 bases outside the gene matches. CDR3 bases: TGTGCCAGCAGCTACGGGACTAGCGGGAGTAACGAGCAGTACTTC. Residues: CASSYGTSGSNEQYF.

The chain employs TRBV5-1 and TRBJ1-1; D may be TRBD1 (5 bases). The CDR3 is made up of 14 amino acids. Germline CDR1 is SGHRS and CDR2 is YFSETQ. V lost 8 bases and J 4 bases, leaving 18 bases between the germline ends. This CDR3 reads CASSGQGGSTEAFF. CDR3 DNA: TGCGCCAGTAGTGGTCAGGGAGGGAGCACTGAAGCTTTCTTT.

The chain links TRBV6-5 to TRBJ1-4, with 10 bases identical to TRBD1. The trim removed 11 bases at V and 7 bases at J, leaving 10 bases unmatched. The CDR3 is made up of 14 amino acids. CDR1 is MNHEY, CDR2 SVGAGI, per germline. The CDR3 region has the DNA TGTGCCTCTCGGGTCCGGGACAGGGGTGAAAAACTGTTTTTT. Translating gives CASRVRDRGEKLFF.

J is TRBJ2-7 and V is TRBV18; possibly TRBD1 for D (6 bases). Germline V CDR1 and CDR2: KGHSH, LQKENI. There are 15 residues in the CDR3. Deletions cut 3 bases from V and 6 bases from J, with 18 bases between. CDR3: CASSPRTSTGLEQYF. CDR3 DNA: TGTGCCAGCTCACCCCGAACCTCTACAGGGCTCGAGCAGTACTTC.

V and J are TRBV13 and TRBJ2-3; D is uncertain. Germline assignment: CDR1 PRHDT and CDR2 FYEKMQ (reference sequence). The CDR3 extends over 15 amino acids. Trimming cost V 7 bases and J 3 bases, with 17 bases left between them. CDR3 DNA: TGTGCCAGCACTCCCCGGCTAACCGGGACAGATACGCAGTATTTT. Encoded protein: CASTPRLTGTDTQYF.

The chain joins TRBV5-8 to TRBJ1-4, with a tentative D call TRBD1 (5 bases). The CDR3 has 14 amino acids. In germline, CDR1 is SGHTS, CDR2 YDEGEE. Trimming removed 0 bases from V and 8 bases from J, with 11 bases in between. CDR3 loop: CASSLGQGGEKLFF. CDR3 in DNA: TGTGCCAGCAGCTTGGGGCAGGGAGGCGAAAAACTGTTTTTT.

The rearrangement links TRBV14 to TRBJ2-1; TRBD2 matches at 13 bases. V dropped 5 bases and J dropped 4; count of bases not matched to a gene: 8. The CDR3 has 17 residues. The germline V gene encodes CDR1 SGHDN and CDR2 FVKESK. CDR3 loop: CASSSQGLAGRYNEQFF. The CDR3 DNA reads as TGTGCCAGCAGCTCCCAGGGACTAGCGGGAAGGTACAATGAGCAGTTCTTC.

The rearrangement joins TRBV7-2 to TRBJ2-7; tentatively, D is TRBD2 (7 bases). In germline, CDR1 is SGHTA, CDR2 FQGNSA. The CDR3 runs 14 residues. V lost 5 bases and J lost 4, with 15 bases in between. In nucleotides, the CDR3 is TGTGCCAGCAGCCGCGGGGGCGCGTTGTACGAGCAGTACTTC. This translates into CASSRGGALYEQYF.

J is TRBJ2-7 and V is TRBV19; possibly TRBD1 for D (6 bases). Germline V gene lookup returns CDR1 LNHDA and CDR2 SQIVND (reference sequence). The CDR3 extends over 13 amino acids. V was trimmed by 5 bases and J by 2 bases, leaving 10 bases between them. The CDR3 loop is CASSWPGAYEQYF. Written as DNA, the CDR3 is TGTGCCAGTAGTTGGCCAGGGGCCTACGAGCAGTACTTC. Full variable domain (outside the CDR3, taken from reference TRBV19 and TRBJ2-7): DGGITQSPKYLFRKEGQNVTLSCEQNLNHDAMYWYRQDPGQGLRLIYYSQIVNDFQKGDIAEGYSVSREKKESFPLTVTSAQKNPTAFYLCASSWPGAYEQYFGPGTRLTVT.

This clone was detected only a few times. The chain employs TRBV5-1 and TRBJ1-5; D is unclear. Trimming took off 0 bases at V and 4 bases at J, with 11 bases between the two ends. Germline V gene sequence: CDR1 SGHRS, CDR2 YFSETQ. This CDR3 comprises 15 residues. The CDR3 region has the DNA TGCGCCAGCAGCTTGGATGCAGGCCGGAATCAGCCCCAGCATTTT. Encoded protein: CASSLDAGRNQPQHF.

There are a few counts of this clone. The J gene is TRBJ1-2, the V gene TRBV18; tentative D call: TRBD1 (5 bases). The germline gives CDR1 KGHSH, CDR2 LQKENI. CDR3 size: 15 residues. Trimming left V 3 bases short and J 4 bases short, with 15 bases between. This CDR3 reads CASSPTGGGIYGYTF. DNA for the CDR3: TGTGCCAGCTCACCCACTGGGGGAGGCATCTATGGCTACACCTTC. Variable domain in full (rest from reference TRBV18 and TRBJ1-2): NAGVMQNPRHLVRRRGQEARLRCSPMKGHSHVYWYRQLPEEGLKFMVYLQKENIIDESGMPKERFSAEFPKEGPSILRIQQVVRGDSAAYFCASSPTGGGIYGYTFGSGTRLTVV.

The chain joins TRBV7-2 to TRBJ1-4, with a weak D call TRBD1 (5 bases). Germline V CDR1 and CDR2: SGHTA, FQGNSA. This CDR3 is 14 amino acids long. Trimming took 1 base from V and 4 from J, leaving 7 bases between them. CDR3 coding DNA: TGTGCCAGCAGCTTAGGGAGGGGTAATGAAAAACTGTTTTTT. This sequence encodes CASSLGRGNEKLFF.

In its sample, this clone was seen a few times. The chain links TRBV7-2 to TRBJ1-2; D not certain. The germline V gene encodes CDR1 SGHTA and CDR2 FQGNSA. Deletions cut 5 bases from V and 4 bases from J, with 14 bases between. The CDR3 has 14 residues. The CDR3 loop is CASSPPQEVYGYTF. In nucleotides, the CDR3 is TGTGCCAGCAGCCCCCCCCAGGAGGTCTATGGCTACACCTTC.

The chain joins TRBV5-1 to TRBJ2-1, with 7 bases identical to TRBD1. Trimming removed 2 bases from V and 1 base from J; junction bases left unmatched: 12. The germline gives CDR1 SGHRS, CDR2 YFSETQ. The CDR3 spans 18 residues. CDR3 sequence (DNA): TGCGCCAGCAGCTTTAGGGGCCAAGGGGGCCCTTCCTACAATGAGCAGTTCTTC. It codes for CASSFRGQGGPSYNEQFF.